The 28 T cell receptor beta chains listed next were all sequenced from one sample in a study of blood T cell repertoires in COVID-19. This table comes from immunoSEQ multiplex PCR, and its TCRdb copy is limited to in-frame clones, with some not included. The table shows 150,000 to 200,000 clones, with around 89% occurring only once. The material sequenced was peripheral blood. The origin of the receptors is a man aged 35 to 55 with active or convalescent COVID-19.

The chain is built from TRBV12-3 or TRBV12-4 and TRBJ1-3, with D unresolved. The V and J ends lost 3 bases and 4 bases respectively, with 4 bases between them. The CDR3 totals 12 residues. This CDR3 is CASSFQGNTIYF. The CDR3, as DNA: TGTGCCAGCAGTTTCCAAGGAAACACCATATATTTT.

This clone has a single count. V gene TRBV6-5 combines with J gene TRBJ2-5; 10 bases fit TRBD1. The CDR3 has 15 residues. Germline CDR1 and CDR2: MNHEY and SVGAGI. J gave up 5 bases and V 6 bases, and 9 bases lay outside the gene matches. CDR3 DNA: TGTGCCAGCAGCTTAGACAGGGGGCCGTGGGAGACCCAGTACTTC. Translation: CASSLDRGPWETQYF.

This chain uses TRBV11-3 with TRBJ1-2; 7 bases agree with TRBD1. J gave up 4 bases and V 5 bases, and 13 bases lay outside the gene matches. The germline V gene has CDR1 SGHNT and CDR2 YENEEA. The CDR3 totals 16 residues. The CDR3 sequence: CASSHRTGTVPYGYTF. The CDR3, as DNA: TGTGCCAGCAGCCACCGGACAGGAACCGTACCCTATGGCTACACCTTC.

The chain combines TRBV27 with TRBJ2-1; TRBD2 matches at 12 bases. The CDR3 sequence is 17 residues long. CDR1 and CDR2 from the germline V gene are MNHEY and SMNVEV (reference sequence). The V and J ends lost 4 bases and 0 bases, in that order; junction bases with no gene match: 4. CDR3 sequence: CASSYRTSGNSYNEQFF. For the CDR3, the DNA is TGTGCCAGCAGTTACCGGACTAGCGGGAACTCCTACAATGAGCAGTTCTTC.

The chain carries TRBV11-2 and TRBJ1-1; D possibly corresponds to TRBD1 (5 bases). The CDR3 contains 14 residues. The V gene lost 5 bases and the J gene lost 5 bases, with 15 bases spanning the gap. Germline loops: CDR1 SGHAT, CDR2 FQNNGV. The CDR3 spells CASSIRRGGTEAFF. The CDR3, as DNA: TGTGCCAGCAGCATTAGGAGGGGTGGGACTGAAGCTTTCTTT.

This clone was counted once. The chain uses TRBV7-2 and TRBJ2-3; 9 bases are shared with TRBD2. Germline assignment: CDR1 SGHTA and CDR2 FQGNSA. CDR3 length: 15 amino acids. With V trimmed by 1 base and J by 6 bases, 5 bases remained unmatched. CDR3 bases: TGTGCCAGCAGCTTAGTAACTAGCGGGTTTGATACGCAGTATTTT. This translates into CASSLVTSGFDTQYF.

To note about this clone: The limits of the CDR3 on the DNA are not certain, so only TCRdb's listed CDR3 is given. The CDR3 loop is CASSLVGFGTGPYF. This chain links TRBV5-1 with TRBJ1-3; the D call TRBD1 from the table was never checked on the DNA. Germline assignment: CDR1 SGHRS and CDR2 YFSETQ. The CDR3 is 14 amino acids long, termini counted.

The V gene is TRBV2, the J gene TRBJ1-1; D unclear. Per germline, CDR1 SNHLY and CDR2 FYNNEI. The CDR3 is 17 residues long. Trimming cost V 0 bases and J 0 bases, with 14 bases left between them. The CDR3 reads CASSEALIPALNTEAFF. CDR3 coding DNA: TGTGCCAGCAGTGAAGCGCTAATTCCAGCGCTGAACACTGAAGCTTTCTTT.

The V gene is TRBV19, the J gene TRBJ2-2; TRBD1 agrees at 7 bases. Germline lookup yields CDR1 LNHDA and CDR2 SQIVND (reference sequence). The CDR3 covers 15 residues. Trimming removed 4 bases from V and 6 bases from J; junction bases left unmatched: 8. DNA of the CDR3: TGTGCCAGTAGTAGGGCGACAGGGTTCCCCGGGGAGCTGTTTTTT. Protein sequence: CASSRATGFPGELFF.

The rearrangement joins TRBV27 to TRBJ1-2; D is perhaps TRBD1 (6 bases). The CDR3 length is 14 residues. The germline CDR1 and CDR2 sequences are MNHEY and SMNVEV (reference sequence). Trimming took off 2 bases at V and 3 bases at J, with 10 bases between the two ends. The CDR3 loop is CASSLNRAYYGYTF. The CDR3 DNA is TGTGCCAGCAGTTTAAACAGGGCCTACTATGGCTACACCTTC.

The chain joins TRBV5-4 to TRBJ2-7; 9 bases match TRBD1. This CDR3 spans 14 amino acids. Germline-derived CDR1 and CDR2 are SGHNT and YYREEE (reference sequence). The V and J ends lost 2 bases and 3 bases, in that order; junction bases with no gene match: 3. CDR3 in DNA: TGTGCCAGCAGCTTTCCGGGACAGGGCTACGAGCAGTACTTC. It codes for CASSFPGQGYEQYF. The full variable domain, completed using reference TRBV5-4 and TRBJ2-7, is ETGVTQSPTHLIKTRGQQVTLRCSSQSGHNTVSWYQQALGQGPQFIFQYYREEENGRGNFPPRFSGLQFPNYSSELNVNALELDDSALYLCASSFPGQGYEQYFGPGTRLTVT.

CDR3: CASSSGARGTSGYNEQFF. Here the CDR3 DNA reads TGTGCCAGCAGCTCCGGGGCAAGGGGGACTAGCGGTTACAATGAGCAGTTCTTC. V and J are TRBV7-2 and TRBJ2-1, with 11 nucleotides matching TRBD2. Germline CDR1 and CDR2: SGHTA and FQGNSA. The CDR3 has 18 amino acids. V dropped 4 bases and J dropped 4; count of bases not matched to a gene: 12.

The J gene is TRBJ2-4, the V gene TRBV11-2; TRBD1 is a possible D gene (7 bases). The CDR3 totals 13 residues. Germline V lookup: CDR1 SGHAT, CDR2 FQNNGV. Trimming left V 5 bases short and J 8 bases short, with 13 bases between. CDR3 bases: TGTGCCAGCAGCCCGAGGAGGGGGCACATTCAGTACTTC. Amino acid sequence: CASSPRRGHIQYF.

This sequence joins TRBV27 and TRBJ1-2; 11 positions match TRBD1. Germline values: CDR1 MNHEY, CDR2 SMNVEV (reference sequence). The V and J ends lost 10 bases and 6 bases, in that order; junction bases with no gene match: 7. CDR3 length: 13 residues. CDR3 residues: CATGQGARDGYTF. CDR3 nucleotides: TGTGCCACCGGACAGGGGGCGCGTGATGGCTACACCTTC.

CDR3 sequence: CATSDFGTAETQYF. CDR3 in DNA: TGTGCCACCAGTGATTTTGGGACAGCAGAGACCCAGTACTTC. The chain links TRBV24-1 to TRBJ2-5; 7 nucleotides match TRBD1. The germline V gene has CDR1 KGHDR and CDR2 SFDVKD. Trimming at V came to 1 base and at J to 4 bases, leaving 2 bases not matched to a gene. The CDR3 extends over 14 amino acids.

The chain couples TRBV15 to TRBJ2-1; 12 nucleotides line up with TRBD2. Losses at the gene ends were 1 base for V and 5 bases for J; bases not matched to a gene: 6. CDR1 is LNHNV and CDR2 is YYDKDF in the germline V gene (reference sequence). This CDR3 contains 17 residues. The CDR3 bases are TGTGCCACCAGCAGAGGACGACTAGCGGGAGCTAACAATGAGCAGTTCTTC. Residues: CATSRGRLAGANNEQFF.

V usage is TRBV5-6 and J usage is TRBJ1-3, with D possibly TRBD1 on 6 matching bases. The V end lost 6 bases, the J end lost 3 bases, and 16 bases lay between the germline ends. This CDR3 has 15 residues. Germline lookup yields CDR1 SGHDT and CDR2 YYEEEE. CDR3 DNA: TGTGCCAGCACCTTTGGACCAGGGGATGGAAACACCATATATTTT. Translation gives CASTFGPGDGNTIYF.

The sample holds one count of this clone. This sequence joins TRBV15 and TRBJ1-1; the match to TRBD1 covers 8 bases. Per germline, CDR1 LNHNV and CDR2 YYDKDF (reference sequence). This CDR3 spans 13 amino acids. V lost 5 bases to trimming and J lost 10 bases; unmatched junction nucleotides: 9. The CDR3 DNA is TGTGCCACCAGCTGGTCAGGGGGCGGTGGAGCTTTCTTT. Protein: CATSWSGGGGAFF.

The chain recombines TRBV5-1 with TRBJ2-3, with 9 bases aligning to TRBD2. Germline CDR1 SGHRS, CDR2 YFSETQ. Trimming at V came to 3 bases and at J to 0 bases, leaving 8 bases not matched to a gene. The CDR3 totals 17 residues. The CDR3 DNA follows: TGCGCCAGCAGCTCGGAGACGCGGGAGGGCAGCACAGATACGCAGTATTTT. Translating it yields CASSSETREGSTDTQYF.

CDR3 protein: CSVKQDEAFF. The CDR3 DNA sequence: TGCAGCGTCAAACAGGATGAAGCTTTCTTT. V gene TRBV29-1 combines with J gene TRBJ1-1, with D possibly being TRBD1 (5 bases). From germline, CDR1 is SQVTM and CDR2 ANQGSEA. V was shortened by 6 bases and J by 7 bases, with 9 bases between the two germline ends. This CDR3 is 10 amino acids long.

CDR3 in amino acids: CASSSRQGGGYTF. The CDR3 region has the DNA TGTGCCAGCAGCTCGAGACAGGGGGGCGGCTACACCTTC. This chain uses TRBV11-2 with TRBJ1-2, with TRBD1 identical over 9 bases. The trim removed 4 bases at V and 8 bases at J, leaving 5 bases unmatched. The CDR3 has 13 residues. Germline V CDR1 and CDR2: SGHAT, FQNNGV. The full variable domain, its missing parts supplied by reference TRBV11-2 and TRBJ1-2, is EAGVAQSPRYKIIEKRQSVAFWCNPISGHATLYWYQQILGQGPKLLIQFQNNGVVDDSQLPKDRFSAERLKGVDSTLKIQPAKLEDSAVYLCASSSRQGGGYTFGSGTRLTVV.

This chain joins TRBV3-1 (or the pseudogene TRBV3-2) and TRBJ1-1; D is ambiguous. This CDR3 contains 14 residues. V was cut by 8 bases and J by 4 bases, with 17 bases left in between. Germline CDR1 reads LGHDT; CDR2 reads YNNKEL (reference sequence). CDR3 bases: TGTGCCAGCGCGGCGGGCGAGGCTAGCACTGAAGCTTTCTTT. It is translated as CASAAGEASTEAFF.

Here the CDR3 DNA reads TGTGCCAGCAGTGCGTTAGGGCGGGGGAACTCCTACAATGAGCAGTTCTTC. The encoded protein is CASSALGRGNSYNEQFF. The chain links TRBV7-3 to TRBJ2-1; the match to TRBD2 covers 7 bases. V was pared by 6 bases and J by 0 bases, with 11 bases of the junction left unmatched. Germline V gene data show CDR1 as SGHTA and CDR2 as FQGTGA. This CDR3 has 17 residues.

The genes are TRBV7-9 and TRBJ1-6, with 7 positions matching TRBD1. From germline, CDR1 is SEHNR and CDR2 FQNEAQ (reference sequence). Trimming cost V 1 base and J 7 bases; bases outside gene matches: 4. The CDR3 has 15 residues. The CDR3 nucleotides read TGTGCCAGCAGCTTAGAGGGACAGATAAATTCACCCCTCCACTTT. This sequence encodes CASSLEGQINSPLHF.

V gene TRBV27 combines with J gene TRBJ1-2, with 7 positions matching TRBD1. V gave up 6 bases and J gave up 2 bases; unmatched junction bases: 12. Germline V gene data show CDR1 as MNHEY and CDR2 as SMNVEV (reference sequence). This CDR3 contains 16 residues. The chain's CDR3 is CASSSPGTALNYGYTF. CDR3 sequence (DNA): TGTGCCAGCAGCTCCCCCGGGACAGCCTTAAACTATGGCTACACCTTC.

The genes are TRBV7-2 and TRBJ2-7; 8 nucleotides line up with TRBD2. This CDR3 contains 16 residues. Germline V gene data show CDR1 as SGHTA and CDR2 as FQGNSA. J gave up 2 bases and V 6 bases, and 12 bases lay outside the gene matches. The CDR3 protein is CASRLDAGGTPYEQYF. In DNA, the CDR3 is TGTGCCAGCAGACTAGATGCGGGGGGCACACCCTACGAGCAGTACTTC.

V usage is TRBV27 and J usage is TRBJ2-5; a possible D gene is TRBD2 (5 bases). Trimming removed 4 bases from V and 5 bases from J, with 29 bases in between. The CDR3 is made up of 19 amino acids. Germline CDR1 reads MNHEY; CDR2 reads SMNVEV (reference sequence). CDR3 sequence (DNA): TGTGCCAGCAGTTCGCTTCCATTTAGCGACCGCTCCTCACGGGAGACCCAGTACTTC. It specifies CASSSLPFSDRSSRETQYF.

This clone was found a few times. This sample also contains other DNA sequences that code for the same CDR3. V usage is TRBV5-1 and J usage is TRBJ1-2, with D unresolved. Trimming removed 0 bases at V and 1 base at J, with 4 bases between. CDR1 is SGHRS, CDR2 YFSETQ, per germline. This CDR3 spans 13 amino acids. In nucleotides, the CDR3 is TGCGCCAGCAGCTTGGACGGTAACTATGGCTACACCTTC. It encodes CASSLDGNYGYTF.